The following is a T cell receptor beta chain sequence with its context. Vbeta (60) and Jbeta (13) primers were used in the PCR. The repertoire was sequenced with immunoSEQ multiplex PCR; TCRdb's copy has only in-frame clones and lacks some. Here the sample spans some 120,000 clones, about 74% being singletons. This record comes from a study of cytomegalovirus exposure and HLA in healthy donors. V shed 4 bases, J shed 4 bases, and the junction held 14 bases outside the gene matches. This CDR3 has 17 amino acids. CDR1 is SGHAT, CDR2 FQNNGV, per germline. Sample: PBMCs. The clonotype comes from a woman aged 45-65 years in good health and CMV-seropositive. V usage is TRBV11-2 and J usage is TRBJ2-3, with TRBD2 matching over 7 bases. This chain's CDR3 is CASSYLTGTTSSDTQYF. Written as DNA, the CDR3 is TGTGCCAGCAGCTACCTAACCGGGACTACCTCTTCAGATACGCAGTATTTT.